This TCR beta chain originates from a study of blood T cell repertoires in COVID-19. Study overall: Researchers got acute and convalescent COVID-19 samples from the United States, Italy and Spain. T cells, B-cell-depleted T cells, or PBMCs provided the cDNA or gDNA that served as material.

Germline assignment: CDR1 ENHRY and CDR2 SYGVKD. The V end was cut by 2 bases, the J end by 1 base, with 11 bases between. This CDR3 has 15 residues. Sequenced by immunoSEQ multiplex PCR; TCRdb stores in-frame clones only, minus some. The data hold 200,000 or so clones, with 89% observed a single time. Cohort allocation depended upon clinical history that participants reported. Material for sequencing was PBMCs or T cells enriched from blood (not recorded which). The TCR originated in a woman younger than 35 who had recovered from COVID-19. The rearrangement uses TRBV10-3 and TRBJ2-5; D not resolved. DNA of the CDR3: TGTGCCATCAGTGAGGGCTTACAGCCCCAAGAGACCCAGTACTTC. Encoded protein: CAISEGLQPQETQYF.